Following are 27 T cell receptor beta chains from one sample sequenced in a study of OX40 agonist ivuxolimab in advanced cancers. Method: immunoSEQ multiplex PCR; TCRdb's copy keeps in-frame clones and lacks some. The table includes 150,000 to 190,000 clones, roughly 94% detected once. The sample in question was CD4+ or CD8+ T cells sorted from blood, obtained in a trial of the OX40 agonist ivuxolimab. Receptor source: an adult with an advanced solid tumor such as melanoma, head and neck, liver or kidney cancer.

The CDR3 protein is CASSYPTTGLETQYF. For the CDR3, the DNA is TGTGCCAGCAGTTACCCCACGACAGGACTAGAGACCCAGTACTTC. The V gene is TRBV6-6, the J gene TRBJ2-5; weak D call: TRBD1 (6 bases). Germline V CDR1 and CDR2: MNHNY, SVGAGI (reference sequence). This CDR3 is built from 15 residues. The germline V and J ends were trimmed by 2 bases and 4 bases, with 14 bases remaining between them.

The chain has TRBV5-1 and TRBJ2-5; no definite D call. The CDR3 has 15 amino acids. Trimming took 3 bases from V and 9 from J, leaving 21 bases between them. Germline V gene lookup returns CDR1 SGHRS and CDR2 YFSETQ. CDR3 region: CASSSSMGFGAAQYF. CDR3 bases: TGCGCCAGCAGCTCGTCTATGGGGTTTGGTGCGGCCCAGTACTTC.

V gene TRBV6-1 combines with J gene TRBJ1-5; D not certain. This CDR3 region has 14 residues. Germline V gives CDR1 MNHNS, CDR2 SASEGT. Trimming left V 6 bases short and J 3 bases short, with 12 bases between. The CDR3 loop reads CASRVGDPNQPQHF. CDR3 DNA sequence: TGTGCCAGCAGGGTTGGGGATCCCAATCAGCCCCAGCATTTT.

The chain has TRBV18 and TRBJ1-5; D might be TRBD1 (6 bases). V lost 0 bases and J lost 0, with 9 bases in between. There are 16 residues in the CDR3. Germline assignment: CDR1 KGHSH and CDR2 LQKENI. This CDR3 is CASSPPMTGSNQPQHF. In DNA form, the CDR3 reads TGTGCCAGCTCACCACCTATGACAGGTAGCAATCAGCCCCAGCATTTT. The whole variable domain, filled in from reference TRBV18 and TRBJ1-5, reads NAGVMQNPRHLVRRRGQEARLRCSPMKGHSHVYWYRQLPEEGLKFMVYLQKENIIDESGMPKERFSAEFPKEGPSILRIQQVVRGDSAAYFCASSPPMTGSNQPQHFGDGTRLSIL.

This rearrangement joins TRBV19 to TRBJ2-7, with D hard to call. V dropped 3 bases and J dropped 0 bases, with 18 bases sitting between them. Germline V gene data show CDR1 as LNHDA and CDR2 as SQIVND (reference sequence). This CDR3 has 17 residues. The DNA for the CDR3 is TGTGCCAGTAGTATCGTCCGGCGTGGTAAGGGCTCCTACGAGCAGTACTTC. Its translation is CASSIVRRGKGSYEQYF.

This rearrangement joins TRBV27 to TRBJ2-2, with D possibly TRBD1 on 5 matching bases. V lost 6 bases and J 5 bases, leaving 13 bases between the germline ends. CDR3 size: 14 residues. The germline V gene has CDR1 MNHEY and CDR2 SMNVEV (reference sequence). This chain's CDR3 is CASRRLGETGELFF. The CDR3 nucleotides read TGTGCCAGCAGACGATTAGGGGAAACCGGGGAGCTGTTTTTT.

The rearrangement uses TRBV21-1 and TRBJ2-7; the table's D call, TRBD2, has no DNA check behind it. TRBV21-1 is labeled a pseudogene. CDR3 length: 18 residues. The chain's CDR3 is CASSKGPGLAGGSYEQYF. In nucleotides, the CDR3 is TGTGCCAGCAGCAAAGGGCCGGGACTAGCGGGAGGCTCCTACGAGCAGTACTTC.

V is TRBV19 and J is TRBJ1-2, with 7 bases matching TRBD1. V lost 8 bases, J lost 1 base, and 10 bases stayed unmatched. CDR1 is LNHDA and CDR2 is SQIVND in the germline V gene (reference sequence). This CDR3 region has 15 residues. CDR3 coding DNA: TGTGCCAGTTCAGACCCAGGGGGAAGTAACTATGGCTACACCTTC. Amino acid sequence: CASSDPGGSNYGYTF.

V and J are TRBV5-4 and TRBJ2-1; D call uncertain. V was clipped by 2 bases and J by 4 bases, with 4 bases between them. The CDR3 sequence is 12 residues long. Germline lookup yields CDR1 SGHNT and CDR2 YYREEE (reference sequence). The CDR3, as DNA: TGTGCCAGCAGCTTCAAGTACAATGAGCAGTTCTTC. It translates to CASSFKYNEQFF.

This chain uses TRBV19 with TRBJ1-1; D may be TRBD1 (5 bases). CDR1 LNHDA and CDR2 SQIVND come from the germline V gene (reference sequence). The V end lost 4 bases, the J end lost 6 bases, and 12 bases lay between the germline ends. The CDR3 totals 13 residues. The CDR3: CASSTRVGPEAFF. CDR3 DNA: TGTGCCAGTAGTACCAGGGTAGGGCCTGAAGCTTTCTTT.

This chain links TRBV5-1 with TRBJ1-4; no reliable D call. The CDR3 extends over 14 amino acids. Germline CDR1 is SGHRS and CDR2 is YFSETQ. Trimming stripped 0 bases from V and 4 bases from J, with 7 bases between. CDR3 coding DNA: TGCGCCAGCAGCTTGGTAAAGGGTAATGAAAAACTGTTTTTT. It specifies CASSLVKGNEKLFF.

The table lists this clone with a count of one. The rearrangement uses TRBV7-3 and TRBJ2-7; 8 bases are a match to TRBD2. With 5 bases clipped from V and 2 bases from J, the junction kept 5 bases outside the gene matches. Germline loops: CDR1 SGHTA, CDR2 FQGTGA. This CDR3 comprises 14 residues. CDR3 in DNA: TGTGCCAGCAGCGGGGCTAGCGGGCCCTACGAGCAGTACTTC. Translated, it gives CASSGASGPYEQYF.

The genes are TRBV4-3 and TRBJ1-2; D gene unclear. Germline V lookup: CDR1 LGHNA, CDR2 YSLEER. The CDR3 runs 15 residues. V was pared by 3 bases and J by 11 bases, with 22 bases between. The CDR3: CASSQRVWTELGYTF. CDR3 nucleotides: TGCGCCAGCAGCCAGAGAGTGTGGACGGAGCTAGGGTACACCTTC.

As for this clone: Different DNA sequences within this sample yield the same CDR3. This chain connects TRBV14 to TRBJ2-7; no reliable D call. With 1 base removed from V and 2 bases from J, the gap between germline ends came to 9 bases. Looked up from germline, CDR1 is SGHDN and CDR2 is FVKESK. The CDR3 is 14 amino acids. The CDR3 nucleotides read TGTGCCAGCAGCCAAGTGGCCGGCCCCTACGAGCAGTACTTC. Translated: CASSQVAGPYEQYF.

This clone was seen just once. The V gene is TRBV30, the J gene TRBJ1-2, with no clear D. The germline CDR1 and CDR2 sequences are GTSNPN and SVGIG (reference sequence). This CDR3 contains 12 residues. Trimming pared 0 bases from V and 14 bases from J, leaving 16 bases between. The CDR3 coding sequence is TGTGCCTGGAGTGTACTCGCGATAGGGTTGACCTTC. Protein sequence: CAWSVLAIGLTF.

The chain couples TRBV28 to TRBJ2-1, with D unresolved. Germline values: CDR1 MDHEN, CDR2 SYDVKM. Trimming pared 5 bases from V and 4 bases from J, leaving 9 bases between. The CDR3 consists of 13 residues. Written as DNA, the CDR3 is TGTGCCAGCAGTCTCGGGCGATACAATGAGCAGTTCTTC. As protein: CASSLGRYNEQFF.

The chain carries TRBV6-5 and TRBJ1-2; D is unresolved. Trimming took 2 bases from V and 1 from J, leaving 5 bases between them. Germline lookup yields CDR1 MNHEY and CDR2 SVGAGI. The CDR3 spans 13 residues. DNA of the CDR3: TGTGCCAGCAGTTACCTGGTTAACTATGGCTACACCTTC. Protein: CASSYLVNYGYTF.

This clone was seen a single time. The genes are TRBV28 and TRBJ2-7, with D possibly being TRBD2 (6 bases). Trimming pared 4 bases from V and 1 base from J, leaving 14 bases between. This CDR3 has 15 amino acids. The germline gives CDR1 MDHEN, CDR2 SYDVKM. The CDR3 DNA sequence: TGTGCCAGCAGTTCGCGGGATTATGTTTCCTACGAGCAGTACTTC. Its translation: CASSSRDYVSYEQYF.

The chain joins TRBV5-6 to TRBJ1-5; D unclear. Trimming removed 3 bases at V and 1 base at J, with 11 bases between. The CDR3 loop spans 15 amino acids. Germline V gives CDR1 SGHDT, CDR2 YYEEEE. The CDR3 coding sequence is TGTGCCAGCAGCTACGGACTAAGCAGCAATCAGCCCCAGCATTTT. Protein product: CASSYGLSSNQPQHF.

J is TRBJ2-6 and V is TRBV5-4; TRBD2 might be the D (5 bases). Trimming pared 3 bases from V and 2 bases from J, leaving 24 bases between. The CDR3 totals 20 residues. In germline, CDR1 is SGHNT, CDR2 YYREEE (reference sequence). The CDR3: CASSSKTWAGSLAGANVLTF. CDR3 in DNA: TGTGCCAGCAGCTCAAAAACCTGGGCCGGGTCACTAGCTGGGGCCAACGTCCTGACTTTC.

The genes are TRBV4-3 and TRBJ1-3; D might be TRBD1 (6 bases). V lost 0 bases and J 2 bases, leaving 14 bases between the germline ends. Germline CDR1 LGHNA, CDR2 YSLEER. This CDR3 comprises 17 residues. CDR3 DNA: TGCGCCAGCAGCCAAGATAGTGTCAGGGGTACTGGAAACACCATATATTTT. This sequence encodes CASSQDSVRGTGNTIYF.

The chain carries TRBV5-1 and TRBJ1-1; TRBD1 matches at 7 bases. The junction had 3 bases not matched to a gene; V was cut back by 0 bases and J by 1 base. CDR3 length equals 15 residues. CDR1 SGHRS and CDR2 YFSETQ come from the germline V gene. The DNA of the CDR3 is TGCGCCAGCAGCTTGGTCCCAGGGGGGAACACTGAAGCTTTCTTT. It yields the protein CASSLVPGGNTEAFF.

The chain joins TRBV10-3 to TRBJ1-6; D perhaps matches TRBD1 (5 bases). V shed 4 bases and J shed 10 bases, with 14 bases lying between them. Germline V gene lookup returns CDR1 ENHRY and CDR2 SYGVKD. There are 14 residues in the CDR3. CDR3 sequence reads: CAISVQGKDSPLHF. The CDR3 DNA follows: TGTGCCATCAGTGTTCAGGGCAAAGACTCACCCCTCCACTTT.

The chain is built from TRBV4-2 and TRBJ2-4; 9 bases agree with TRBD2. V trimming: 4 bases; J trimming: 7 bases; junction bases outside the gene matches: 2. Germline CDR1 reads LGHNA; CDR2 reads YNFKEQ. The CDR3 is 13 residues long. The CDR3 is CASSLGLANIQYF. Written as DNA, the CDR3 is TGTGCCAGCAGCCTCGGACTAGCGAACATTCAGTACTTC.

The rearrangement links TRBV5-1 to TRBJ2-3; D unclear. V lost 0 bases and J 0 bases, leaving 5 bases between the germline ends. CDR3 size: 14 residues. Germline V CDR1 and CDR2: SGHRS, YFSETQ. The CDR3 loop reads CASSLDGSTDTQYF. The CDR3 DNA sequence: TGCGCCAGCAGCTTGGACGGGAGCACAGATACGCAGTATTTT.

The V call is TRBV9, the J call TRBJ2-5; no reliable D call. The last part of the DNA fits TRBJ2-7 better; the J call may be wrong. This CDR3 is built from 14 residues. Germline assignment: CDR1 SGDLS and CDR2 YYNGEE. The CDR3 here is CASSPSPQTYEQYF. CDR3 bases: TGTGCCAGCAGCCCCTCCCCCCAGACCTACGAGCAGTACTTC.

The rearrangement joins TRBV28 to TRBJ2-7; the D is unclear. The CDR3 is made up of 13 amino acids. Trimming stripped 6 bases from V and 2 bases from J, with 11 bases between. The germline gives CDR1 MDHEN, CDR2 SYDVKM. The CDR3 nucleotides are TGTGCCAGCAGAAGGGCAGGACCCTACGAGCAGTACTTC. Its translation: CASRRAGPYEQYF.